This TCR beta chain emerged from a study of CD8 T cells in ankylosing spondylitis. Study results and limitations: Disease-linked clones were reportedly significantly enriched in matched ankylosing spondylitis synovial fluid. Past research had described some motif variants in reactive arthritis synovial fluid and blood. What appeared characteristic of ankylosing spondylitis blood was a TCR beta motif of eight highly homologous variants.

The sample holds a few counts of this clonotype. Antigen specificity is unknown. V shed 6 bases, J shed 3 bases, and the junction held 7 bases outside the gene matches. The CDR3 contains 15 residues. TCRdb recomputed calls from the 5' RACE reads with MiXCR, one row per CDR3 protein. The table includes 250,000 to 350,000 distinct CDR3 sequences, 20% detected once. The sample comprised blood, either unsorted or a sorted T cell fraction (not recorded which). The TCR sequence derives from a male donor with ankylosing spondylitis or in good health (not recorded which). The V gene is TRBV12-3 or TRBV12-4, the J gene TRBJ1-5; TRBD1 matches 8 bases. The CDR3 nucleotides read TGTGCCAGCAGCCGATCGGGACAGGTCAATCAGCCCCAGCATTTT. Translating gives CASSRSGQVNQPQHF.